This entry describes one T cell receptor beta chain. Its specificity is unknown. The data stem from a study of T cells in Graves' hyperthyroidism and ophthalmopathy. Study details: Peripheral blood was drawn at first diagnosis, prior to all treatment. Study-level points and caveats: Ophthalmopathy stood apart from stable hyperthyroidism in a 13 V-J model. The model anticipated ophthalmopathy a median around six months pre-onset.

This CDR3 is 15 amino acids long. Germline CDR1 SGDLS, CDR2 YYNGEE. V lost 0 bases and J lost 3, with 10 bases in between. Authors of the study amplified TCR beta CDR3 regions from RNA transcripts. First-round RT-PCR with HTBI primers amplified the TCR CDR3 region. From the multiplex PCR reads, TCRdb called clonotypes with MiXCR, one entry per CDR3 protein. The sample has 250,000 to 300,000 distinct CDR3 sequences; roughly 14% are singletons. Source material for PBMCs was about 11 ml fresh peripheral blood. This receptor was obtained from a woman aged 25 to 39 with Graves' hyperthyroidism that later progressed to Graves' ophthalmopathy. Material: blood. The chain links TRBV9 to TRBJ1-5; D perhaps matches TRBD1 (6 bases). The CDR3 protein is CASSVGGASNQPQHF. The CDR3 coding sequence is TGTGCCAGCAGCGTAGGGGGGGCGTCCAATCAGCCCCAGCATTTT. Full variable domain (rest looked up from reference TRBV9 and TRBJ1-5): DSGVTQTPKHLITATGQRVTLRCSPRSGDLSVYWYQQSLDQGLQFLIQYYNGEERAKGNILERFSAQQFPDLHSELNLSSLELGDSALYFCASSVGGASNQPQHFGDGTRLSIL.